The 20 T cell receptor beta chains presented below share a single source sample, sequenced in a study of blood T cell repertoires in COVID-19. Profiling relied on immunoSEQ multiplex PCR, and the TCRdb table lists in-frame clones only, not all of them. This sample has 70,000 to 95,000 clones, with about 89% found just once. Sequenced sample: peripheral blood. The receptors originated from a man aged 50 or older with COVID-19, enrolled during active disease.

This chain's CDR3 is CASSSEGAREKLFF. The CDR3 DNA is TGTGCCAGCAGCTCCGAAGGGGCTCGTGAAAAACTGTTTTTT. The rearrangement links TRBV5-6 to TRBJ1-4; D is perhaps TRBD1 (5 bases). This CDR3 region has 14 residues. The V gene lost 3 bases and the J gene lost 7 bases, with 13 bases spanning the gap. Germline V lookup: CDR1 SGHDT, CDR2 YYEEEE. The full variable domain, its missing parts supplied by reference TRBV5-6 and TRBJ1-4, is DAGVTQSPTHLIKTRGQQVTLRCSPKSGHDTVSWYQQALGQGPQFIFQYYEEEERQRGNFPDRFSGHQFPNYSSELNVNALLLGDSALYLCASSSEGAREKLFFGSGTQLSVL.

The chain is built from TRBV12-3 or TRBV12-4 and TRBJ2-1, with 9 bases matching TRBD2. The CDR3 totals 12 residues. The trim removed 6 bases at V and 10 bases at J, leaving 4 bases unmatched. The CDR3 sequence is CASRVAGDEQFF. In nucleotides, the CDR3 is TGTGCCAGCAGAGTAGCGGGAGACGAGCAGTTCTTC.

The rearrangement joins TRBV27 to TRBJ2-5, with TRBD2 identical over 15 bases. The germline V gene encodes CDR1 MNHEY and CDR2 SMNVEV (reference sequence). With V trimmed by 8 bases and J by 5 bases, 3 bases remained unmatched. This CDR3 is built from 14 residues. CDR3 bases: TGTGCCAGCCGGACTAGCGGGAGGGGGGAGACCCAGTACTTC. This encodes CASRTSGRGETQYF.

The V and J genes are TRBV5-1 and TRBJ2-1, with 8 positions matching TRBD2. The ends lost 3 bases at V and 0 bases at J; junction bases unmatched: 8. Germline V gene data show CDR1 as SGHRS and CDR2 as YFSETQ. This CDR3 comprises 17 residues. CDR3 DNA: TGCGCCAGCAGCTGGGGGACTAGGTTGAGCTCCTACAATGAGCAGTTCTTC. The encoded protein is CASSWGTRLSSYNEQFF.

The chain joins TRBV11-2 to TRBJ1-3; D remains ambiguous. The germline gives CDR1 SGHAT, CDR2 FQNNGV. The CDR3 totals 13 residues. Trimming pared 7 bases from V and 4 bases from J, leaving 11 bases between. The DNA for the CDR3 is TGTGCCAGCACCGAGGGCAGGGGAAACACCATATATTTT. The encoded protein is CASTEGRGNTIYF.

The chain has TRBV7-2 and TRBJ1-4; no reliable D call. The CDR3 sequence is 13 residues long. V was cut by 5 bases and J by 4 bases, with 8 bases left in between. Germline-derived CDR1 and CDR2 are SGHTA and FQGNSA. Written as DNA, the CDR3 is TGTGCCAGCAGCCTAGGCGGTAATGAAAAACTGTTTTTT. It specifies CASSLGGNEKLFF.

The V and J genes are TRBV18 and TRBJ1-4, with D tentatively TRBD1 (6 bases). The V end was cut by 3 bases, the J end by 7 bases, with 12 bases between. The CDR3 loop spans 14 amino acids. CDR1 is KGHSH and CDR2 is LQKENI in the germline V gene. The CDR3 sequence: CASSPQGMGEKLFF. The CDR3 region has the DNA TGTGCCAGCTCACCCCAGGGGATGGGTGAAAAACTGTTTTTT. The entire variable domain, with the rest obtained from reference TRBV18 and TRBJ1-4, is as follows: NAGVMQNPRHLVRRRGQEARLRCSPMKGHSHVYWYRQLPEEGLKFMVYLQKENIIDESGMPKERFSAEFPKEGPSILRIQQVVRGDSAAYFCASSPQGMGEKLFFGSGTQLSVL.

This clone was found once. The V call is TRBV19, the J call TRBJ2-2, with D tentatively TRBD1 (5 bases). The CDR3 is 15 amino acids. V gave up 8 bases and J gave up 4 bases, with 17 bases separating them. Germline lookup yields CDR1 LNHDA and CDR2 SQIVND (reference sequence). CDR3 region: CASQVWQGGTGELFF. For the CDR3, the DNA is TGTGCCAGTCAGGTGTGGCAGGGCGGCACCGGGGAGCTGTTTTTT.

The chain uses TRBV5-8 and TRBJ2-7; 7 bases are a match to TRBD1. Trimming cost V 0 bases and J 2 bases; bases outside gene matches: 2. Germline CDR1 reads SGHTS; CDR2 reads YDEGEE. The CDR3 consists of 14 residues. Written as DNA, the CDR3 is TGTGCCAGCAGCTTGGACGGGACAGCCTACGAGCAGTACGTC. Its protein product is CASSLDGTAYEQYV.

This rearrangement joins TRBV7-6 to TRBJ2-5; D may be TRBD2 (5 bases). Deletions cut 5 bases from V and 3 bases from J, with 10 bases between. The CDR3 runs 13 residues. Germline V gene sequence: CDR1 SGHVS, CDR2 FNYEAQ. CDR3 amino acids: CASSQEGEETQYF. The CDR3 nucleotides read TGTGCCAGCAGCCAAGAGGGAGAAGAGACCCAGTACTTC.

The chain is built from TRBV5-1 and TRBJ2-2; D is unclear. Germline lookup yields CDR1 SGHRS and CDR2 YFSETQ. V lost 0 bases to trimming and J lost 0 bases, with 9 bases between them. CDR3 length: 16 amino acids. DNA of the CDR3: TGCGCCAGCAGCTTGGTAGGTCAGGCGAACACCGGGGAGCTGTTTTTT. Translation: CASSLVGQANTGELFF.

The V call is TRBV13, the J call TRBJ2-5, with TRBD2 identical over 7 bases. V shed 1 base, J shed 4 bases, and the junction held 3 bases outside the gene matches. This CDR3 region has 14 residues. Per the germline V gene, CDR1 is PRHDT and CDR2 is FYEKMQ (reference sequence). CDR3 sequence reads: CASSLAGGGETQYF. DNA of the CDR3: TGTGCCAGCAGCTTAGCGGGAGGAGGAGAGACCCAGTACTTC.

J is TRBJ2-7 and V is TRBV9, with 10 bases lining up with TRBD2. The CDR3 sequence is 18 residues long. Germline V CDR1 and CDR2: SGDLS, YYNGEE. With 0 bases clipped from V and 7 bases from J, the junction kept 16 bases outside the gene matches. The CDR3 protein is CASSVGGLAEGLWGEQYF. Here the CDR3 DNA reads TGTGCCAGCAGCGTAGGTGGACTAGCGGAGGGACTCTGGGGGGAGCAGTACTTC.

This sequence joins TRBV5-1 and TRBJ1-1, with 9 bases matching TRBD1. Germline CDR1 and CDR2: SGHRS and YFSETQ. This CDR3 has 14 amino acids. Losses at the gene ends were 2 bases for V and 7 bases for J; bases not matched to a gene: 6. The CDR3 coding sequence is TGCGCCAGCAGCTTAGACAGGGGGTACGATGAAGCTTTCTTT. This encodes CASSLDRGYDEAFF.

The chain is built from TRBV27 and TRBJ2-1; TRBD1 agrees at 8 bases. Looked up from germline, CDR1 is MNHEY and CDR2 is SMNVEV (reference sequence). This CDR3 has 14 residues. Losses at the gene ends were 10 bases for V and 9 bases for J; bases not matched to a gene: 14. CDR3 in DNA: TGTGCCACCAAGCCTCGGCAGGGGGCAGGTGAGCAGTTCTTC. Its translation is CATKPRQGAGEQFF.

The DNA of the CDR3 is TGCGCCAGCAGCCAAGATAATTTTGGCGGCTCCTACAATGAGCAGTTCTTC. Protein: CASSQDNFGGSYNEQFF. The gene calls are TRBV4-3 and TRBJ2-1; D is unclear. Germline V gene sequence: CDR1 LGHNA, CDR2 YSLEER. V was trimmed by 0 bases and J by 0 bases, leaving 12 bases between them. There are 17 residues in the CDR3.

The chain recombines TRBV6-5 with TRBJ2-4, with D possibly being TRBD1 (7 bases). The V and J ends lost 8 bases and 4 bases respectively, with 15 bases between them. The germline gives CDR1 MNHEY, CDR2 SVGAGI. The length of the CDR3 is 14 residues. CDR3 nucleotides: TGTGCCAGCGAAGACCAGGGGGGAAAAAACATTCAGTACTTC. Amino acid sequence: CASEDQGGKNIQYF.

CDR3 loop: CASSRQLSDTQYF. For the CDR3, the DNA is TGTGCCAGCAGCCGTCAGTTATCAGATACGCAGTATTTT. The chain links TRBV7-9 to TRBJ2-3; D not resolved. CDR3 length equals 13 residues. Trimming removed 5 bases at V and 4 bases at J, with 10 bases between. Germline-derived CDR1 and CDR2 are SEHNR and FQNEAQ (reference sequence).

In DNA, the CDR3 is TGTGCCAGCGGACGGGACAGCGGGAACACTGAAGCTTTCTTT. It encodes CASGRDSGNTEAFF. The V and J genes are TRBV7-2 and TRBJ1-1, with 7 bases that match TRBD1. Germline lookup yields CDR1 SGHTA and CDR2 FQGNSA. The CDR3 runs 14 residues. Germline trimming cut 8 bases from V and 1 base from J; bases unmatched to any gene: 7. Full variable domain (remainder filled in from reference TRBV7-2 and TRBJ1-1): GAGVSQSPSNKVTEKGKDVELRCDPISGHTALYWYRQSLGQGLEFLIYFQGNSAPDKSGLPSDRFSAERTGGSVSTLTIQRTQQEDSAVYLCASGRDSGNTEAFFGQGTRLTVV.

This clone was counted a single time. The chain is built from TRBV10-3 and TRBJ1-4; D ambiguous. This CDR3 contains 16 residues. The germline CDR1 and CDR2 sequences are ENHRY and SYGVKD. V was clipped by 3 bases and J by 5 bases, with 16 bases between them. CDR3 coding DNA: TGTGCCATCAGTGATGGAGGAGCGGGAATAAATGAAAAACTGTTTTTT. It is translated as CAISDGGAGINEKLFF.